This is a list of T cell receptor beta chains from one sample in a study of blood T cell repertoires in COVID-19. TCRdb's copy holds only in-frame clones and misses some; the assay was immunoSEQ multiplex PCR. The sample shows about 82,000 clones, 75% to 85% of them seen only once. The sample comprised peripheral blood. Receptors originate from a man in his sixties with COVID-19, enrolled during active disease. Each CDR3 is given with its conserved first and last residue. A D gene is named only where the DNA matches it firmly. Size is omitted from some rows. Given values are once, few, many or a class for expanded clones.

D gene: -; V gene: TRBV29-1; clone size: -; J gene: TRBJ1-5; CDR3 DNA: TGCAGCGTAGTACAGGGTGTCAATCAGCCCCAGCATTTT; CDR3 protein: CSVVQGVNQPQHF
D gene: -; V gene: TRBV27; clone size: few; J gene: TRBJ1-2; CDR3 DNA: TGTGCCAGCAGTCCTATGGCAGGGGTTAACTATGGCTACACCTTC; CDR3 protein: CASSPMAGVNYGYTF
D gene: -; V gene: TRBV4-3; clone size: once; J gene: TRBJ1-4; CDR3 DNA: TGCGCCAGCAGCCAAGACCCTCCTATAGGAGGGGCAGGTGAAAAACTGTTTTTT; CDR3 protein: CASSQDPPIGGAGEKLFF
D gene: TRBD1; V gene: TRBV28; clone size: -; J gene: TRBJ1-1; CDR3 DNA: TGTGCCAGCAGTCCCCCGGGACAGGGGAACACTGAAGCTTTCTTT; CDR3 protein: CASSPPGQGNTEAFF
D gene: -; V gene: TRBV6-6; clone size: -; J gene: TRBJ1-5; CDR3 DNA: TGTGCCAGCAGTTATTCGGACAGAGTCAATCAGCCCCAGCATTTT; CDR3 protein: CASSYSDRVNQPQHF
D gene: -; V gene: TRBV20-1; clone size: once; J gene: TRBJ2-1; CDR3 DNA: TGCAGTGCTAGTCCCCCCCCTAGCTCCTACAATGAGCAGTTCTTC; CDR3 protein: CSASPPPSSYNEQFF
D gene: -; V gene: TRBV4-2; clone size: -; J gene: TRBJ1-3; CDR3 DNA: TGTGCCAGCAGCCAACCCAAGGTCCAGGCCGGCCTTGGAAACACCATATATTTT; CDR3 protein: CASSQPKVQAGLGNTIYF
D gene: TRBD1; V gene: TRBV7-9; clone size: -; J gene: TRBJ2-7; CDR3 DNA: TGTGCCAGCAGCTCGCGAGGACAGGCGTCCTCCTACGAGCAGTACTTC; CDR3 protein: CASSSRGQASSYEQYF
D gene: -; V gene: TRBV11-2; clone size: -; J gene: TRBJ1-1; CDR3 DNA: TGTGCCAGCTCCCAGGTGAGCACTGAAGCTTTCTTT; CDR3 protein: CASSQVSTEAFF
D gene: -; V gene: TRBV25-1; clone size: -; J gene: TRBJ1-1; CDR3 DNA: TGTGCCAGCAGCGAGAGGGGGGGGACCGGGAACACTGAAGCTTTCTTT; CDR3 protein: CASSERGGTGNTEAFF
D gene: -; V gene: TRBV3-1/TRBV3-2; clone size: -; J gene: TRBJ1-5; CDR3 DNA: TGTGCCAGCAGCCAAGATTTGAGGGTCGGCAATCAGCCCCAGCATTTT; CDR3 protein: CASSQDLRVGNQPQHF
D gene: -; V gene: TRBV7-8; clone size: -; J gene: TRBJ2-7; CDR3 DNA: TGTGCCAGCAGCCCAATCCAGGGGGGAGTCTACGAGCAGTACTTC; CDR3 protein: CASSPIQGGVYEQYF
D gene: -; V gene: TRBV9; clone size: -; J gene: TRBJ1-3; CDR3 DNA: TGTGCCAGCAGCGCTCGGGACATTTCTGGAAACACCATATATTTT; CDR3 protein: CASSARDISGNTIYF
D gene: -; V gene: TRBV5-1; clone size: once; J gene: TRBJ2-3; CDR3 DNA: TGCGCCAGCAGCTTGGTCCAGGGGTCAGATACGCAGTATTTT; CDR3 protein: CASSLVQGSDTQYF
D gene: -; V gene: TRBV18; clone size: few; J gene: TRBJ1-1; CDR3 DNA: TGTGCCAGCTCACGCACAACCCAGGGTTCGGACACTGAAGCTTTCTTT; CDR3 protein: CASSRTTQGSDTEAFF
D gene: -; V gene: TRBV3-1/TRBV3-2; clone size: -; J gene: TRBJ1-1; CDR3 DNA: TGTGCCAGCAGCCAAGTAGGCGCAGGGGCGAACACTGAAGCTTTCTTT; CDR3 protein: CASSQVGAGANTEAFF
D gene: TRBD1; V gene: TRBV7-2; clone size: few; J gene: TRBJ1-6; CDR3 DNA: TGTGCCAGCAGCTTAAGGGGACAGCAGAGCTCCTATAATTCACCCCTCCACTTT; CDR3 protein: CASSLRGQQSSYNSPLHF
D gene: -; V gene: TRBV11-2; clone size: -; J gene: TRBJ2-1; CDR3 DNA: TGTGCCAGCAGCTCGGGACTCACCTCCTACAATGAGCAGTTCTTC; CDR3 protein: CASSSGLTSYNEQFF
D gene: TRBD2; V gene: TRBV7-3; clone size: -; J gene: TRBJ2-1; CDR3 DNA: TGTGCCAGCAGCCCCGGGACTAGCGGGGGGGCGAGGGATGAGCAGTTCTTC; CDR3 protein: CASSPGTSGGARDEQFF
D gene: TRBD1; V gene: TRBV3-1/TRBV3-2; clone size: -; J gene: TRBJ2-1; CDR3 DNA: TGTGCCAGCAGCCTTCGGACAGGGGGCAATGAGCAGTTCTTC; CDR3 protein: CASSLRTGGNEQFF
D gene: -; V gene: TRBV24-1; clone size: once; J gene: TRBJ1-2; CDR3 DNA: TGTGCCACCAGTGAACAGGGATTCTACACCTTC; CDR3 protein: CATSEQGFYTF
D gene: TRBD1; V gene: TRBV6-5; clone size: -; J gene: TRBJ1-2; CDR3 DNA: TGTGCCAGCAGTATAAGGGGACAGCCCCACTATGGCTACACCTTC; CDR3 protein: CASSIRGQPHYGYTF
D gene: TRBD2; V gene: TRBV6-4; clone size: few; J gene: TRBJ2-1; CDR3 DNA: TGTGCCAGCAGTGCTACTAGCGGGAGGGGGAATGAGCAGTTCTTC; CDR3 protein: CASSATSGRGNEQFF
D gene: -; V gene: TRBV5-1; clone size: once; J gene: TRBJ2-5; CDR3 DNA: TGCGCCAGCAGCTTGGGGACTGTCAGGGAGACCCAGTACTTC; CDR3 protein: CASSLGTVRETQYF
D gene: TRBD1; V gene: TRBV13; clone size: few; J gene: TRBJ1-6; CDR3 DNA: TGTGCCAGCAGCTTAGTCCAGGGGGATTATAATTCACCCCTCCACTTT; CDR3 protein: CASSLVQGDYNSPLHF
D gene: TRBD2; V gene: TRBV7-8; clone size: -; J gene: TRBJ2-1; CDR3 DNA: TGTGCCAGCAGCTGGCGGATAGCGGGAGAGGGGCATGAGCAGTTCTTC; CDR3 protein: CASSWRIAGEGHEQFF
D gene: -; V gene: TRBV29-1; clone size: -; J gene: TRBJ2-7; CDR3 DNA: TGCAGCACCGTGACAAGTTCCTACGAGCAGTACTTC; CDR3 protein: CSTVTSSYEQYF
D gene: -; V gene: TRBV7-9; clone size: -; J gene: TRBJ2-3; CDR3 DNA: TGTGCCAGCAGCCCCCCGGGGACGGGAGTGTTAGATACGCAGTATTTT; CDR3 protein: CASSPPGTGVLDTQYF
D gene: TRBD1; V gene: TRBV6-5; clone size: -; J gene: TRBJ1-5; CDR3 DNA: TGTGCCAGCAGTTACTCGCAGGGGGCGGGAAAGCCCCAGCATTTT; CDR3 protein: CASSYSQGAGKPQHF
D gene: -; V gene: TRBV30; clone size: -; J gene: TRBJ1-4; CDR3 DNA: TGTGCCTGGAGATCTGAGCAATCCGATGAAAAACTGTTTTTT; CDR3 protein: CAWRSEQSDEKLFF
D gene: TRBD1; V gene: TRBV7-2; clone size: -; J gene: TRBJ2-2; CDR3 DNA: TGTGCCAGCCCGAACGACAGGGGGCCCGCCGGGGAGCTGTTTTTT; CDR3 protein: CASPNDRGPAGELFF